The 26 T cell receptor beta chains below were found in one sample sequenced in a study of blood T cell repertoires in COVID-19. TCRdb's table, derived via immunoSEQ multiplex PCR, lists solely in-frame clones and lacks some. This sample carries around 300,000 clones, about nine tenths of them seen once, and the ten largest clones take almost 9.5%. Sequenced material: PBMCs or T cells enriched from blood (not recorded which). Source of these receptors: a woman aged 25 to 39 who had recovered from COVID-19.

This clone was seen once. The chain joins TRBV6-5 to TRBJ1-2; TRBD1 might be the D (6 bases). Germline V lookup: CDR1 MNHEY, CDR2 SVGAGI. The CDR3 extends over 15 amino acids. Trimming removed 5 bases from V and 3 bases from J, with 16 bases in between. The CDR3 loop is CASSSPRGGYYGYTF. The CDR3 DNA reads as TGTGCCAGCAGTAGCCCCCGGGGGGGCTACTATGGCTACACCTTC.

This chain uses TRBV5-1 with TRBJ2-1; 8 bases are a match to TRBD1. J gave up 6 bases and V 4 bases, and 6 bases lay outside the gene matches. Germline loops: CDR1 SGHRS, CDR2 YFSETQ. This CDR3 contains 14 residues. CDR3: CASSIQTGGNEQFF. CDR3 coding DNA: TGCGCCAGCAGCATACAAACAGGGGGCAATGAGCAGTTCTTC.

The CDR3 sequence: CASSVGVDRNYGYTF. Here the CDR3 DNA reads TGTGCCAGCAGCGTAGGAGTGGACAGGAACTATGGCTACACCTTC. The chain has TRBV9 and TRBJ1-2, with 7 positions matching TRBD1. This CDR3 is 15 amino acids long. The germline V gene encodes CDR1 SGDLS and CDR2 YYNGEE. J was trimmed by 2 bases and V by 0 bases; bases with no gene match: 4.

The rearrangement joins TRBV5-1 to TRBJ2-1, with a possible D match to TRBD2 (5 bases). Germline lookup yields CDR1 SGHRS and CDR2 YFSETQ. Trimming took off 0 bases at V and 9 bases at J, with 13 bases between the two ends. This CDR3 has 14 residues. The CDR3, as DNA: TGCGCCAGCAGCTTGGCTGAGGAGGTGGGTGAGCAGTTCTTC. Its translation: CASSLAEEVGEQFF. Variable domain in full (rest from reference TRBV5-1 and TRBJ2-1): KAGVTQTPRYLIKTRGQQVTLSCSPISGHRSVSWYQQTPGQGLQFLFEYFSETQRNKGNFPGRFSGRQFSNSRSEMNVSTLELGDSALYLCASSLAEEVGEQFFGPGTRLTVL.

This CDR3 reads CASSQDGYEQYF. For the CDR3, the DNA is TGTGCCAGCAGCCAAGACGGCTACGAGCAGTACTTC. V usage is TRBV3-1 (or the pseudogene TRBV3-2) and J usage is TRBJ2-7; unclear D gene. Germline lookup yields CDR1 LGHDT and CDR2 YNNKEL (reference sequence). The CDR3 runs to 12 residues. The V end lost 0 bases, the J end lost 3 bases, and 3 bases lay between the germline ends.

The rearrangement links TRBV18 to TRBJ2-7; a weak D match, TRBD1 (6 bases). Between the trimmed V and J ends, which lost 5 bases and 7 bases, there was a span of 12 bases. Per the germline V gene, CDR1 is KGHSH and CDR2 is LQKENI. CDR3 length equals 12 residues. CDR3 region: CASSIRGFEQYF. CDR3 bases: TGTGCCAGCTCAATAAGGGGGTTTGAGCAGTACTTC.

This chain connects TRBV28 to TRBJ2-7; 7 bases are a match to TRBD1. CDR1 and CDR2 (germline): MDHEN, SYDVKM. V lost 6 bases, J lost 7 bases, and 6 bases stayed unmatched. This CDR3 has 12 amino acids. CDR3 protein: CASRMTGWEQYF. The DNA for the CDR3 is TGTGCCAGCAGGATGACAGGGTGGGAGCAGTACTTC.

V and J are TRBV27 and TRBJ1-2, with D possibly matching TRBD1 (5 bases). V was cut by 6 bases and J by 1 base, with 9 bases left in between. There are 13 residues in the CDR3. Looked up from germline, CDR1 is MNHEY and CDR2 is SMNVEV (reference sequence). For the CDR3, the DNA is TGTGCCAGCAGCAAACAGGTTAACTATGGCTACACCTTC. Translated: CASSKQVNYGYTF.

The count of this clone is one. This chain connects TRBV7-9 to TRBJ1-2, with D hard to call. Germline V gene data show CDR1 as SEHNR and CDR2 as FQNEAQ (reference sequence). The CDR3 is 15 amino acids. The V and J ends lost 1 base and 4 bases respectively, with 13 bases between them. The CDR3 region is CASSLETEVIYGYTF. The CDR3 coding sequence is TGTGCCAGCAGCTTAGAAACGGAGGTGATCTATGGCTACACCTTC.

The chain employs TRBV13 and TRBJ2-7; 9 bases agree with TRBD2. Germline V gene sequence: CDR1 PRHDT, CDR2 FYEKMQ (reference sequence). V trimming: 7 bases; J trimming: 2 bases; junction bases outside the gene matches: 9. The CDR3 loop spans 15 amino acids. The chain's CDR3 is CASTTGGGRAYEQYF. DNA for the CDR3: TGTGCCAGCACCACCGGAGGCGGGAGGGCCTACGAGCAGTACTTC.

The CDR3 bases are TGTGCCAGTAGTAGTGACGGGAGGCTCGAGCAGTACTTC. Translation: CASSSDGRLEQYF. The rearrangement links TRBV19 to TRBJ2-7, with 7 positions matching TRBD2. Germline CDR1 reads LNHDA; CDR2 reads SQIVND (reference sequence). J was trimmed by 6 bases and V by 4 bases; bases with no gene match: 6. The CDR3 is 13 residues long.

The chain's CDR3 is CASSPGLAGGPGYNEQFF. CDR3 nucleotides: TGTGCCAGCAGCCCTGGACTAGCGGGAGGGCCTGGTTACAATGAGCAGTTCTTC. V and J are TRBV7-2 and TRBJ2-1; 15 positions match TRBD2. Germline V lookup: CDR1 SGHTA, CDR2 FQGNSA. CDR3 length: 18 amino acids. After removal of 5 bases from V and 4 bases from J, the junction contained 9 bases not matched to a gene.

This sequence joins TRBV9 and TRBJ2-3; no firm D call. Germline V lookup: CDR1 SGDLS, CDR2 YYNGEE. CDR3 length: 15 amino acids. V lost 3 bases, J lost 1 base, and 12 bases lay in between. The CDR3 DNA reads as TGTGCCAGCAGCGAGAGAATAGCTGGCACAGATACGCAGTATTTT. Translating it yields CASSERIAGTDTQYF. Combining the CDR3 with reference TRBV9 and TRBJ2-3 gives the whole variable domain DSGVTQTPKHLITATGQRVTLRCSPRSGDLSVYWYQQSLDQGLQFLIQYYNGEERAKGNILERFSAQQFPDLHSELNLSSLELGDSALYFCASSERIAGTDTQYFGPGTRLTVL.

The chain recombines TRBV27 with TRBJ2-7; 8 nucleotides align to TRBD2. The CDR3 sequence is 15 residues long. J lost 3 bases, V lost 6 bases, and 10 bases had no gene match. CDR1 and CDR2 from the germline V gene are MNHEY and SMNVEV (reference sequence). CDR3 sequence (DNA): TGTGCCAGCAGCCCGAGCGGGAGTCGGTTCTACGAGCAGTACTTC. The encoded protein is CASSPSGSRFYEQYF.

The rearrangement uses TRBV10-3 and TRBJ2-7; 9 bases agree with TRBD2. There are 15 residues in the CDR3. The V and J ends lost 2 bases and 5 bases, in that order; junction bases with no gene match: 7. The germline CDR1 and CDR2 sequences are ENHRY and SYGVKD. CDR3 in DNA: TGTGCCATCAGTGAGCGGGCTGCGGGGGGGGACGAGCAGTACTTC. Its protein is CAISERAAGGDEQYF.

The chain couples TRBV28 to TRBJ2-1; D unclear. The ends were cut back, 1 base at V and 0 bases at J, with 16 bases in the middle. The CDR3 runs to 18 residues. Germline V gene sequence: CDR1 MDHEN, CDR2 SYDVKM. CDR3 sequence reads: CASSLFLTAWSSYNEQFF. The DNA for the CDR3 is TGTGCCAGCAGTTTATTTCTTACGGCGTGGAGCTCCTACAATGAGCAGTTCTTC.

The genes are TRBV9 and TRBJ2-1, with 7 bases that match TRBD2. Per germline, CDR1 SGDLS and CDR2 YYNGEE. The CDR3 sequence is 15 residues long. Trimming took 4 bases from V and 8 from J; bases not matched to a gene: 12. The CDR3, as DNA: TGTGCCAGCAGCCCAGGGCTAGCGGTCTGGGATGAGCAGTTCTTC. This translates into CASSPGLAVWDEQFF.

The rearrangement uses TRBV6-5 and TRBJ2-2, with TRBD1 identical over 8 bases. Trimming cost V 2 bases and J 5 bases; bases outside gene matches: 7. The CDR3 loop spans 16 amino acids. The V gene's germline CDR1 is MNHEY and CDR2 SVGAGI. CDR3 in amino acids: CASSYGTGQGTGELFF. The CDR3 region has the DNA TGTGCCAGCAGTTACGGGACAGGCCAAGGGACCGGGGAGCTGTTTTTT.

J is TRBJ1-5 and V is TRBV7-2, with 7 bases identical to TRBD1. Germline V gene lookup returns CDR1 SGHTA and CDR2 FQGNSA. The CDR3 is made up of 14 amino acids. V was clipped by 4 bases and J by 11 bases; unmatched bases: 11. The CDR3: CASSYDLGQPSQHF. The CDR3 DNA is TGTGCCAGCAGCTACGACCTGGGACAGCCGTCCCAGCATTTT.

This clone was picked up one time. The chain recombines TRBV4-1 with TRBJ1-2, with TRBD1 matching 7 bases. Per germline, CDR1 MGHRA and CDR2 YSYEKL. The CDR3 is made up of 15 amino acids. Trimming removed 0 bases from V and 14 bases from J; junction bases left unmatched: 15. The CDR3 DNA is TGCGCCAGCAGCCAAGATACAGGGGCTTCTCTCTCTAGGACCTTC. It yields the protein CASSQDTGASLSRTF.

The chain couples TRBV10-1 to TRBJ2-1, with D perhaps matching TRBD1 (5 bases). V was cut by 2 bases and J by 12 bases, with 14 bases left in between. The CDR3 loop spans 13 amino acids. Germline loops: CDR1 WNHNN, CDR2 SYGVQD (reference sequence). The CDR3 sequence is CASSERGPQRQFF. In nucleotides, the CDR3 is TGCGCCAGCAGTGAGAGGGGTCCCCAGCGGCAGTTCTTC.

The chain recombines TRBV29-1 with TRBJ1-1, with a possible D match to TRBD1 (5 bases). CDR3 length: 13 amino acids. The germline gives CDR1 SQVTM, CDR2 ANQGSEA. The V end was cut by 3 bases, the J end by 4 bases, with 12 bases between. CDR3 residues: CSVDSWGGTEAFF. The CDR3 nucleotides read TGCAGCGTTGATAGCTGGGGCGGCACTGAAGCTTTCTTT.

This sequence joins TRBV13 and TRBJ2-1; tentative D call: TRBD1 (6 bases). The CDR3 spans 15 residues. Germline CDR1 reads PRHDT; CDR2 reads FYEKMQ (reference sequence). V was shortened by 2 bases and J by 4 bases, with 12 bases between the two germline ends. CDR3 loop: CASSLITGIYNEQFF. CDR3 DNA: TGTGCCAGCAGCTTAATCACAGGGATATACAATGAGCAGTTCTTC.

V gene TRBV6-1 combines with J gene TRBJ1-4; 7 nucleotides agree with TRBD1. The CDR3 is 16 amino acids. The V gene end was trimmed by 4 bases and the J gene end by 4 bases; junction bases not matched to a gene: 9. From germline, CDR1 is MNHNS and CDR2 SASEGT. CDR3 in amino acids: CASSVRSDRFNEKLFF. In DNA form, the CDR3 reads TGTGCCAGCAGTGTACGTTCGGACAGGTTTAATGAAAAACTGTTTTTT.

The chain uses TRBV11-2 and TRBJ2-2; the D is unclear. The CDR3 extends over 12 amino acids. V was pared by 1 base and J by 11 bases, with 8 bases between. Germline-derived CDR1 and CDR2 are SGHAT and FQNNGV. CDR3 residues: CASSLVRRELFF. The CDR3, as DNA: TGTGCCAGCAGCTTAGTCCGGAGAGAGCTGTTTTTT.

The V and J genes are TRBV3-1 (or the pseudogene TRBV3-2) and TRBJ2-5; 9 bases map to TRBD1. V was pared by 4 bases and J by 5 bases, with 8 bases of the junction left unmatched. The CDR3 is 15 amino acids. CDR1 and CDR2 (germline): LGHDT, YNNKEL (reference sequence). The CDR3 nucleotides read TGTGCCAGCAGCCGACAGGGGGAAATGGGCGAGACCCAGTACTTC. It codes for CASSRQGEMGETQYF.